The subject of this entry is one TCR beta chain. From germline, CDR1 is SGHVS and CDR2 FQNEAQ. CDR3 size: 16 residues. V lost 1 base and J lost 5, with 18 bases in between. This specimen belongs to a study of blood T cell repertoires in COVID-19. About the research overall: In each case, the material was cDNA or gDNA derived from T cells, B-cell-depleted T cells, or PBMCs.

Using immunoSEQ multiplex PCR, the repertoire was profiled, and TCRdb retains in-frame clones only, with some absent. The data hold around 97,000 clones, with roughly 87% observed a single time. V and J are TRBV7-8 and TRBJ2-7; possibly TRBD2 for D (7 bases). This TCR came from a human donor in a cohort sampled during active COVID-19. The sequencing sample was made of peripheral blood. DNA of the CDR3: TGTGCCAGCAGCTTAGAGGTTGGGGGGGCTGTGGACGAGCAGTACTTC. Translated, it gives CASSLEVGGAVDEQYF.